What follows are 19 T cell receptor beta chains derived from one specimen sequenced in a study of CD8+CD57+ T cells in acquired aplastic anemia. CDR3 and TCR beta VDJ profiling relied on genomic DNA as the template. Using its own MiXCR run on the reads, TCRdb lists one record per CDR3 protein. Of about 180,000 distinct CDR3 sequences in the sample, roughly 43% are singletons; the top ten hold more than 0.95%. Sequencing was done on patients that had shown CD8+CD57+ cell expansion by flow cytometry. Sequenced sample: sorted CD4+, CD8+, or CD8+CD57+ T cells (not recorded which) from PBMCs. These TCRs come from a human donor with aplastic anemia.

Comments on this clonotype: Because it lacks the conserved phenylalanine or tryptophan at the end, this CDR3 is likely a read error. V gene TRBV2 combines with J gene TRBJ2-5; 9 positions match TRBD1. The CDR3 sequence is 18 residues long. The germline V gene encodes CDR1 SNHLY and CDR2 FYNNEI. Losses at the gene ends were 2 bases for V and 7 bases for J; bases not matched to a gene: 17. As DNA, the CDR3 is TGTGCCAGCAGTGAAATCAGCCCCAGGGACAGGGACTACGTGACCCAGTACCTC. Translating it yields CASSEISPRDRDYVTQYL.

The CDR3 DNA follows: TGTGCCAGCAGCCGGTTAGCGGGGGGGCATCCAGAGACCCAGTACTTC. This encodes CASSRLAGGHPETQYF. The chain links TRBV7-8 to TRBJ2-5, with TRBD2 matching 11 bases. After removal of 5 bases from V and 4 bases from J, the junction contained 9 bases not matched to a gene. From germline, CDR1 is SGHVS and CDR2 FQNEAQ. The CDR3 consists of 16 residues.

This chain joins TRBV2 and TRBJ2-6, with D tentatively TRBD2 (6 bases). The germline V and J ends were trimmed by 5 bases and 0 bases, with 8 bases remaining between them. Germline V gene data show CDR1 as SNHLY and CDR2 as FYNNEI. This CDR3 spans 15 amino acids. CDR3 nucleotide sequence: TGTGCCAGCAGTAGGGAGGTCTCTGGGGCCAACGTCCTGACTTTC. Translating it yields CASSREVSGANVLTF.

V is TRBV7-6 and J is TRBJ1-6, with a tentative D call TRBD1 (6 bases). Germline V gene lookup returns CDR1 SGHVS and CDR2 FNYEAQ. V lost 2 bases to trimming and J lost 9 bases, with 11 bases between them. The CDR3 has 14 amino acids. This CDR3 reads CASSLSGEGSPLHF. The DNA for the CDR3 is TGTGCCAGCAGCTTATCAGGGGAGGGTTCACCCCTCCACTTT.

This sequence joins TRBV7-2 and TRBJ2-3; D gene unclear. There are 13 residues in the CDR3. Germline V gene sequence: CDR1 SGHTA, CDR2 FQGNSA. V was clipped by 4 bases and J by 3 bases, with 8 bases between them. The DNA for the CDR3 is TGTGCCAGCAGCTCCCAGAGAACAGATACGCAGTATTTT. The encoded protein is CASSSQRTDTQYF.

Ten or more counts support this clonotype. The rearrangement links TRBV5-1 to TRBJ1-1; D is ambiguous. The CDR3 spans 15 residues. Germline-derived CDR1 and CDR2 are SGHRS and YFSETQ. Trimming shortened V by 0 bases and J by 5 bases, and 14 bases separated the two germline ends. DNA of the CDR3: TGCGCCAGCAGCTTGGCGGCCTTCCTTAAGACTGAAGCTTTCTTT. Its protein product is CASSLAAFLKTEAFF.

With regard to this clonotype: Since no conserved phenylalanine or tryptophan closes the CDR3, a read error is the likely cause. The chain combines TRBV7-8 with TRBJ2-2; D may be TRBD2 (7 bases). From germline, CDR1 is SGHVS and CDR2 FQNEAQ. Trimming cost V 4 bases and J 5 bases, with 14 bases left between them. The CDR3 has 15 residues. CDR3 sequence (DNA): TGTGCCAGCAGCTCTAACGCGGGGGCAACCGGGGAGCTGTTTCTT. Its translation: CASSSNAGATGELFL.

For the CDR3, the DNA is TGTGCCAGCAGCCCAGCGGGTAGTGAGCAGTTCTTC. Its translation: CASSPAGSEQFF. The V gene is TRBV7-2, the J gene TRBJ2-1, with D perhaps matching TRBD2 (6 bases). The CDR3 has 12 amino acids. The V end was cut by 5 bases, the J end by 9 bases, with 11 bases between. The germline gives CDR1 SGHTA, CDR2 FQGNSA.

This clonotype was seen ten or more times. CDR3 amino acids: CASSFDAGNTGELFF. CDR3 bases: TGTGCCAGCAGCTTTGACGCGGGAAACACCGGGGAGCTGTTTTTT. This chain joins TRBV7-2 and TRBJ2-2, with D tentatively TRBD2 (6 bases). CDR1 and CDR2 (germline): SGHTA, FQGNSA. There are 15 residues in the CDR3. V was clipped by 3 bases and J by 2 bases, with 10 bases between them.

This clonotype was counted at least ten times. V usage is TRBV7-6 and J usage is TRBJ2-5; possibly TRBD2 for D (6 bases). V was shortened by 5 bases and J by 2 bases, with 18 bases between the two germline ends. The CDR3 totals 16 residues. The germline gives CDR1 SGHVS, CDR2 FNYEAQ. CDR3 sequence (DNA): TGTGCCAGCAGCCCAGCGTTGGCTGGGGGGCAAGAGACCCAGTACTTC. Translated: CASSPALAGGQETQYF.

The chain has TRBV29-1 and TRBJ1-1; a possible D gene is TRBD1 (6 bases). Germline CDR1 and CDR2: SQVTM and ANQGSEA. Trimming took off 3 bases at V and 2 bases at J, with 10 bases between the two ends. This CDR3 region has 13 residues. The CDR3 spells CSVEGGHNTEAFF. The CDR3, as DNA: TGCAGCGTTGAGGGGGGCCATAACACTGAAGCTTTCTTT.

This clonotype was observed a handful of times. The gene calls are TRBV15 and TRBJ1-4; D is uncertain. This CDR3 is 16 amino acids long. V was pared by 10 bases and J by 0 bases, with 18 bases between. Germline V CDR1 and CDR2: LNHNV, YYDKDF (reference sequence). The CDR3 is CAIPLGSLATNEKLFF. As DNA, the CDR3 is TGTGCCATCCCGCTGGGGTCCCTTGCAACTAATGAAAAACTGTTTTTT.

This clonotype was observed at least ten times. Here the CDR3 reads CASSSTGTHEQYF. DNA of the CDR3: TGTGCCAGCAGCTCCACGGGGACCCACGAGCAGTACTTC. The V call is TRBV11-2, the J call TRBJ2-7, with D perhaps being TRBD1 or TRBD2 (5 bases each). Germline V gene data show CDR1 as SGHAT and CDR2 as FQNNGV. Trimming left V 4 bases short and J 5 bases short, with 12 bases between. The CDR3 is made up of 13 amino acids.

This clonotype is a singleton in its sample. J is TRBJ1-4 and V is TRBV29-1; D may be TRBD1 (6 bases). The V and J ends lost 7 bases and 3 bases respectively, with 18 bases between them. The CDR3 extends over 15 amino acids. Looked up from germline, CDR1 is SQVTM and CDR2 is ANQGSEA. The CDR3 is CSESRGKGANEKLFF. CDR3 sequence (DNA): TGCAGCGAGAGTAGGGGGAAGGGGGCTAATGAAAAACTGTTTTTT.

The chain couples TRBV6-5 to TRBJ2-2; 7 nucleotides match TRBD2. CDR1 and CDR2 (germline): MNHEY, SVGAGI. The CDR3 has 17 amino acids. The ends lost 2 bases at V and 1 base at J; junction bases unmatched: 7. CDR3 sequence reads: CASSYGRWGGNTGELFF. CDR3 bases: TGTGCCAGCAGTTACGGGCGTTGGGGGGGGAACACCGGGGAGCTGTTTTTT.

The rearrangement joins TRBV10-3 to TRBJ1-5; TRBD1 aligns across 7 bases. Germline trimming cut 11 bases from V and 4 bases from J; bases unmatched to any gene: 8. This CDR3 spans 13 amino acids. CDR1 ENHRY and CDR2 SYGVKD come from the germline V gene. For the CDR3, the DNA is TGTGCCGCTCAGGGGGGAGCGAATCAGCCCCAGCATTTT. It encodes CAAQGGANQPQHF.

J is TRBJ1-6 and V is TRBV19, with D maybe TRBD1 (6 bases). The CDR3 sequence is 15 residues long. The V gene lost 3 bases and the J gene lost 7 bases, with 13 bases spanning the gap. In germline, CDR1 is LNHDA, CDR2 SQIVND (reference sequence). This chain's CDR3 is CASSMKGDRNSPLHF. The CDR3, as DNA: TGTGCCAGTAGTATGAAGGGGGACCGAAATTCACCCCTCCACTTT.

The CDR3 DNA follows: TGTGCCTGGGGCCGGGGGGCTAACAATGAGCAGTTCTTC. Protein: CAWGRGANNEQFF. The V call is TRBV30, the J call TRBJ2-1, with a possible D match to TRBD2 (7 bases). This CDR3 is 13 amino acids long. Per germline, CDR1 GTSNPN and CDR2 SVGIG (reference sequence). The V gene lost 5 bases and the J gene lost 5 bases, with 13 bases spanning the gap.

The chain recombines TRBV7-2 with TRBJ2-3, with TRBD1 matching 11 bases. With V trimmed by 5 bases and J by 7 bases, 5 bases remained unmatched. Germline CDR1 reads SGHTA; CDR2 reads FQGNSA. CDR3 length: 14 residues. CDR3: CASSLDRGLNTQYF. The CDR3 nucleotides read TGTGCCAGCAGCCTGGACAGGGGGCTTAATACGCAGTATTTT.